One and the same sample provided the 14 T cell receptor beta chains below, sequenced in a study of cytomegalovirus exposure and HLA in healthy donors (dated by TCRdb to about 2017). Libraries were prepared through the immunoSEQ multiplex PCR assay. The multiplex PCR relied on a mix of 60 forward primers for TCR Vbeta segments and 13 reverse primers for TCR Jbeta segments. The source is immuneACCESS, and TCRdb retained only in-frame sequences with V and J called. Part of the clones is not carried over; for the studies checked, unresolved V genes explain less than half of this, and the remainder is unexplained. The sample profile shows 90,000 to 100,000 clones; around 82% of them were found once. The top ten clones comprise 2% to 2.5% of the sample. Source material: PBMCs. The receptors were sampled from a man aged 18 to 29 in good health and CMV-seronegative.

This clone was seen a single time. The chain couples TRBV18 to TRBJ2-1; 8 bases are a match to TRBD2. Germline V gene lookup returns CDR1 KGHSH and CDR2 LQKENI. The CDR3 runs to 14 residues. Trimming at V came to 4 bases and at J to 8 bases, leaving 7 bases not matched to a gene. In DNA form, the CDR3 reads TGTGCCAGCTCACTAGGACTAGCCTCCGATGAGCAGTTCTTC. Protein sequence: CASSLGLASDEQFF.

The chain uses TRBV2 and TRBJ2-1; 9 bases line up with TRBD1. CDR3 length: 16 amino acids. Germline lookup yields CDR1 SNHLY and CDR2 FYNNEI. The V segment lost 3 bases and the J segment 5 bases; nucleotides outside the gene matches: 8. Here the CDR3 reads CASSDGTGGWHNEQFF. DNA of the CDR3: TGTGCCAGCAGTGATGGTACAGGGGGCTGGCACAATGAGCAGTTCTTC.

The chain links TRBV11-2 to TRBJ2-3; weak D call: TRBD2 (7 bases). Trimming cost V 5 bases and J 10 bases, with 22 bases left between them. Germline V gene lookup returns CDR1 SGHAT and CDR2 FQNNGV. The CDR3 sequence is 15 residues long. CDR3: CASSHPRGGPLAQYF. For the CDR3, the DNA is TGTGCCAGCAGCCACCCCAGGGGAGGGCCCTTGGCGCAGTATTTT. The variable domain in full, with the rest retrieved from reference TRBV11-2 and TRBJ2-3, is EAGVAQSPRYKIIEKRQSVAFWCNPISGHATLYWYQQILGQGPKLLIQFQNNGVVDDSQLPKDRFSAERLKGVDSTLKIQPAKLEDSAVYLCASSHPRGGPLAQYFGPGTRLTVL.

This clone appeared once. The chain carries TRBV5-6 and TRBJ1-2, with TRBD1 as a possible D gene (5 bases). Trimming pared 3 bases from V and 5 bases from J, leaving 14 bases between. Germline V gene sequence: CDR1 SGHDT, CDR2 YYEEEE. This CDR3 contains 14 residues. This CDR3 reads CASSSGSRDYGYTF. DNA of the CDR3: TGTGCCAGCAGCTCTGGATCCAGGGATTATGGCTACACCTTC.

The chain couples TRBV19 to TRBJ1-6; D is unclear. V was trimmed by 4 bases and J by 3 bases, leaving 16 bases between them. This CDR3 is 17 amino acids long. Germline-derived CDR1 and CDR2 are LNHDA and SQIVND (reference sequence). The CDR3 reads CASSKDRQVYYNSPLHF. In nucleotides, the CDR3 is TGTGCCAGTAGTAAAGACCGTCAGGTATACTATAATTCACCCCTCCACTTT.

The genes are TRBV19 and TRBJ1-4; D call uncertain. V was trimmed by 6 bases and J by 0 bases, leaving 8 bases between them. The CDR3 consists of 14 residues. Germline CDR1 LNHDA, CDR2 SQIVND (reference sequence). CDR3 in DNA: TGTGCCAGTAGGCAGACTGCAACTAATGAAAAACTGTTTTTT. Translated: CASRQTATNEKLFF.

This rearrangement joins TRBV6-1 to TRBJ1-2; no clear D. Per the germline V gene, CDR1 is MNHNS and CDR2 is SASEGT. There are 14 residues in the CDR3. Trimming stripped 1 base from V and 3 bases from J, with 9 bases between. Here the CDR3 DNA reads TGTGCCAGCAGTGAAGTAGGCAGGTACTATGGCTACACCTTC. Residues: CASSEVGRYYGYTF.

The rearrangement joins TRBV6-1 to TRBJ2-3, with TRBD1 matching 7 bases. V was clipped by 6 bases and J by 1 base; unmatched bases: 7. There are 15 residues in the CDR3. Germline-derived CDR1 and CDR2 are MNHNS and SASEGT. The CDR3 protein is CASRTTTGGTDTQYF. CDR3 DNA: TGTGCCAGCAGAACTACCACAGGGGGCACAGATACGCAGTATTTT.

The chain employs TRBV5-6 and TRBJ2-2, with 12 bases lining up with TRBD1. The CDR3 has 15 amino acids. J gave up 4 bases and V 4 bases, and 2 bases lay outside the gene matches. Germline CDR1 and CDR2: SGHDT and YYEEEE. The DNA of the CDR3 is TGTGCCAGCAGCGTGGGACAGGGGGCCACCGGGGAGCTGTTTTTT. Translating gives CASSVGQGATGELFF.

Comments on this clone: At one end, the junction sequence differs from germline, possibly due to a read error. The chain combines TRBV7-9 with TRBJ1-2, with a tentative D call TRBD1 (5 bases). The germline V gene encodes CDR1 SEHNR and CDR2 FQNEAQ (reference sequence). The CDR3 is made up of 12 amino acids. CDR3 DNA: TGTTCCAGCAGCTCACAGGCTTATGGCTACACCTTC. It codes for CSSSSQAYGYTF.

The chain combines TRBV18 with TRBJ2-3; tentative D call: TRBD2 (6 bases). V was trimmed by 3 bases and J by 4 bases, leaving 8 bases between them. Looked up from germline, CDR1 is KGHSH and CDR2 is LQKENI. This CDR3 comprises 13 residues. In DNA form, the CDR3 reads TGTGCCAGCTCACCCACGGGGGCAGATACGCAGTATTTT. It specifies CASSPTGADTQYF.

The chain links TRBV7-7 to TRBJ1-1, with TRBD1 as a possible D gene (6 bases). Germline values: CDR1 SSHAT, CDR2 FNYEAQ (reference sequence). Trimming cost V 4 bases and J 0 bases, with 9 bases left between them. This CDR3 comprises 14 residues. The CDR3: CASSSGTLNTEAFF. In DNA, the CDR3 is TGTGCCAGCAGCTCCGGGACACTGAACACTGAAGCTTTCTTT.

This clone turned up a few times. V is TRBV9 and J is TRBJ2-1; 12 bases fit TRBD2. Per the germline V gene, CDR1 is SGDLS and CDR2 is YYNGEE. V was clipped by 1 base and J by 9 bases; unmatched bases: 8. The CDR3 spans 16 residues. CDR3 sequence reads: CASSVPGLAGIGEQFF. CDR3 coding DNA: TGTGCCAGCAGCGTACCCGGACTAGCGGGGATAGGTGAGCAGTTCTTC.

The rearrangement links TRBV18 to TRBJ2-5; 7 positions match TRBD2. This CDR3 region has 19 residues. CDR1 and CDR2 (germline): KGHSH, LQKENI. V gave up 3 bases and J gave up 2 bases; unmatched junction bases: 18. The CDR3 DNA is TGTGCCAGCTCACCGCAACCGGGGCTGAGCGGGGTAAAACAAGAGACCCAGTACTTC. Encoded protein: CASSPQPGLSGVKQETQYF.